The 11 T cell receptor beta chains below all came from one sample that was sequenced in a study of blood T cell repertoires in COVID-19. Data came from immunoSEQ multiplex PCR; TCRdb stores just in-frame clones and leaves some out. Of roughly 70,000 clones listed, more than 85% are singletons. Sequences were obtained from peripheral blood. The receptors originated from a human donor with active COVID-19. The donor label of this sample is uncertain.

V is TRBV6-5 and J is TRBJ2-3, with TRBD2 matching over 11 bases. In germline, CDR1 is MNHEY, CDR2 SVGAGI. With V trimmed by 5 bases and J by 3 bases, 4 bases remained unmatched. CDR3 size: 15 residues. The CDR3 DNA is TGTGCCAGCAGTACTACTAGCGGGAGTACAGATACGCAGTATTTT. This gives the protein CASSTTSGSTDTQYF.

Only a few counts were recorded for this clone. Other DNA sequences in this specimen translate into the identical CDR3. For the CDR3, the DNA is TGCGCCAGCAGCCAAGATCGGGGACAGCCCCAGCATTTT. It yields the protein CASSQDRGQPQHF. This rearrangement joins TRBV4-3 to TRBJ1-5; no clear D. V was cut by 0 bases and J by 7 bases, with 7 bases left in between. Germline assignment: CDR1 LGHNA and CDR2 YSLEER. The length of the CDR3 is 13 residues.

CDR3 in DNA: TGTGCCAGCAGCGTAGCGGGGAACACTGAAGCTTTCTTT. The encoded protein is CASSVAGNTEAFF. The chain recombines TRBV9 with TRBJ1-1; D not certain. Germline values: CDR1 SGDLS, CDR2 YYNGEE. The V end was cut by 0 bases, the J end by 1 base, with 4 bases between. The CDR3 has 13 amino acids.

This chain connects TRBV10-1 to TRBJ2-5; TRBD1 is a possible D gene (6 bases). V gave up 2 bases and J gave up 5 bases, with 12 bases separating them. CDR1 is WNHNN and CDR2 is SYGVQD in the germline V gene (reference sequence). The CDR3 sequence is 14 residues long. The CDR3 bases are TGCGCCAGCAGTGAGGACAGGCCCCCGGAGACCCAGTACTTC. It yields the protein CASSEDRPPETQYF.

The chain has TRBV24-1 and TRBJ1-2; D gene ambiguous. V lost 0 bases, J lost 5 bases, and 9 bases lay in between. The germline V gene has CDR1 KGHDR and CDR2 SFDVKD. The CDR3 runs 14 residues. The DNA of the CDR3 is TGTGCCACCAGTGATTTGCAGGCGGGGTATGGCTACACCTTC. Protein product: CATSDLQAGYGYTF.

The rearrangement links TRBV28 to TRBJ1-1, with a possible D match to TRBD1 (5 bases). Germline CDR1 reads MDHEN; CDR2 reads SYDVKM. The ends were cut back, 3 bases at V and 10 bases at J, with 15 bases in the middle. The CDR3 totals 13 residues. CDR3 sequence reads: CASSFPQGPGAFF. Written as DNA, the CDR3 is TGTGCCAGCAGTTTCCCCCAGGGTCCCGGAGCTTTCTTT. The full variable domain, rest sourced from reference TRBV28 and TRBJ1-1, is DVKVTQSSRYLVKRTGEKVFLECVQDMDHENMFWYRQDPGLGLRLIYFSYDVKMKEKGDIPEGYSVSREKKERFSLILESASTNQTSMYLCASSFPQGPGAFFGQGTRLTVV.

The gene calls are TRBV10-1 and TRBJ2-5, with TRBD2 matching 11 bases. The CDR3 runs to 20 residues. The V segment lost 0 bases and the J segment 4 bases; nucleotides outside the gene matches: 16. The germline V gene has CDR1 WNHNN and CDR2 SYGVQD (reference sequence). CDR3 sequence: CASSESGCSGRAVLGETQYF. CDR3 nucleotides: TGCGCCAGCAGTGAGTCGGGTTGTAGCGGGAGGGCGGTTTTAGGAGAGACCCAGTACTTC.

The V call is TRBV7-2, the J call TRBJ2-7; 7 bases are a match to TRBD2. Trimming removed 5 bases from V and 2 bases from J; junction bases left unmatched: 6. The CDR3 is 14 amino acids. Germline lookup yields CDR1 SGHTA and CDR2 FQGNSA. The CDR3 region has the DNA TGTGCCAGCAGCAAGAGGGACTATCCCTACGAGCAGTACTTC. Its protein product is CASSKRDYPYEQYF.

This chain joins TRBV16 and TRBJ2-1, with 14 bases fitting TRBD2. CDR1 KGHSY and CDR2 FQNENV come from the germline V gene. The CDR3 contains 16 residues. Trimming removed 4 bases from V and 3 bases from J; junction bases left unmatched: 2. CDR3 nucleotide sequence: TGTGCCAGCAGCCCGGGACTAGCGGGAGTCTACAATGAGCAGTTCTTC. It translates to CASSPGLAGVYNEQFF.

The CDR3 loop reads CASSQWLTSGRRTYEQYF. CDR3 nucleotide sequence: TGCGCCAGCAGTCAATGGTTAACTAGCGGGAGGCGAACCTACGAGCAGTACTTC. The chain joins TRBV23-1 to TRBJ2-7, with 12 bases matching TRBD2. TRBV23-1 is filed as an ORF, its function uncertain. V shed 1 base and J 2 bases; nucleotides not matched to a gene: 9. The CDR3 is made up of 18 amino acids.

This clone was seen a single time. J is TRBJ2-7 and V is TRBV5-1; 7 bases are shared with TRBD2. Germline trimming cut 4 bases from V and 4 bases from J; bases unmatched to any gene: 8. The V gene's germline CDR1 is SGHRS and CDR2 YFSETQ. The CDR3 consists of 14 residues. CDR3 protein: CASSGLADPYEQYF. The CDR3 DNA follows: TGCGCCAGCAGCGGCCTAGCGGATCCTTACGAGCAGTACTTC.